The present entry profiles one T cell receptor beta chain with its context. Its antigen is still unknown. No quality values exist for individual bases; no much larger clone is one base distant. This specimen belongs to a study of technical replicates of blood from a few donors (dated 2017 in TCRdb). The germline V end is reduced by 5 bases and the J end by 4 bases; junction bases left unmatched: 5. CDR1 and CDR2, per the germline V gene, are SGDLS and YYNGEE. Counted from cysteine to phenylalanine, this CDR3 has 13 amino acids. The retained sequence is limited to the CDR3, 39 bases, with the frame set at the first base. Library method: the immunoSEQ multiplex PCR assay. TCRdb mirrors the immuneACCESS table, restricted to in-frame sequences. Some clones are absent from its copies; in checked studies, under half trace to an unresolved V gene, and the reason for the others is unknown. Recorded for this sample are roughly 80,000 clones; around nine tenths of them occurred a single time. The ten largest make up less than 0.5% of the sample.

The receptor was isolated from a human donor in good health. The material sequenced was T cells isolated from PBMCs. This receptor chain uses TRBV9 and TRBJ1-2; 7 junctional bases match TRBD1. The DNA reads as follows: TGTGCCAGCAGTTCCGGGACAGTCTATGGCTACACCTTC. It encodes CASSSGTVYGYTF.